There are a few counts of the clone carrying this T cell receptor (beta chain). This sample is part of a study of T-cell reconstitution after alpha-beta-depleted transplantation in children. Unique molecular identifiers were incorporated during preparation of the TCRbeta library. TCRdb re-called the PCR reads with MiXCR, one entry per CDR3 protein. Here the sample spans approximately 490,000 distinct CDR3 sequences, 9.5% to 15% being singletons. The receptor was derived from a human donor who donated a stem cell graft to a child with combined immunodeficiency. The sample here was PBMCs from the stem cell graft donor, taken from the stem cell graft.

DNA of the CDR3: TGCAGTGCTCGCCGGACAGGGATTCTAAATGAGCAGTTCTTC. Translation: CSARRTGILNEQFF. The J gene is TRBJ2-1, the V gene TRBV20-1; 8 bases are shared with TRBD1. The germline gives CDR1 DFQATT, CDR2 SNEGSKA (reference sequence). V shed 5 bases, J shed 7 bases, and the junction held 10 bases outside the gene matches. This CDR3 region has 14 residues.